This TCR beta chain came from a study of T cells after yellow fever vaccination. TCRdb analysed the 5' RACE reads with MiXCR anew, one entry per CDR3 protein. This sample carries 350,000 to 450,000 distinct CDR3 sequences, around 20% of them seen once, and the ten largest clones take 18%. Broader study findings: Of the clonotypes, a small share occurred in both CD4 and CD8 compartments.

Only a few counts were recorded for this clonotype. The antigen is not known. Germline assignment: CDR1 MNHEY and CDR2 SVGAGI. Trimming took 7 bases from V and 5 from J, leaving 11 bases between them. The CDR3 loop spans 12 amino acids. This rearrangement joins TRBV6-5 to TRBJ1-2; D is ambiguous. The receptor's source is a man in his late teens or twenties who received the YFV17D yellow fever vaccine. Sample: PBMCs, taken before the yellow fever booster vaccination. This chain's CDR3 is CASTLGGYGYTF. The CDR3 coding sequence is TGTGCCAGCACCCTTGGAGGGTATGGCTACACCTTC.